The sequence of this T cell receptor (beta chain) was determined in a study of cytomegalovirus exposure and HLA in healthy donors. At the level of the study: Sequencing of 150 million to 200 million T cells in an earlier analysis found some 100 million unique TCR beta sequences. Regarding the study as a whole: Accurate prediction of most subjects' HLA-A and HLA-B alleles from TCR beta sequences was reported. A later analysis appeared to link common viral pathogens to several of the most significant clusters. Beyond CMV serostatus, there was no information to go on about immune exposure.

Germline V gene lookup returns CDR1 GTSNPN and CDR2 SVGIG (reference sequence). V was cut by 0 bases and J by 4 bases, with 9 bases left in between. CDR3 size: 14 residues. This clone has a single count. Antigen specificity is unknown. The study ran its PCR with 60 Vbeta and 13 Jbeta primers. Sequenced by immunoSEQ multiplex PCR; TCRdb stores in-frame clones only, minus some. The sample includes 30,000 to 45,000 clones, 45% to 55% of them seen just once. The sequenced material came from PBMCs. This chain uses TRBV30 with TRBJ2-2; TRBD2 is a possible D gene (5 bases). The clonotype originates from a woman aged 40 to 50 in good health and CMV-seropositive. The CDR3 loop reads CAWSVLEGTGELFF. The DNA of the CDR3 is TGTGCCTGGAGTGTACTTGAGGGCACCGGGGAGCTGTTTTTT.